This TCR beta chain was captured in a study of cytomegalovirus exposure and HLA in healthy donors. J gave up 5 bases and V 3 bases, and 7 bases lay outside the gene matches. Germline loops: CDR1 SGHDT, CDR2 YYEEEE. The CDR3 runs to 16 residues. The PCR employed 60 Vbeta primers together with 13 Jbeta primers. Sequenced by immunoSEQ multiplex PCR; TCRdb stores in-frame clones only, minus some. The table shows roughly 160,000 clones, with 80% to 90% occurring only once. Material: PBMCs. The sequence was collected from a male donor in good health and CMV-seronegative. The J gene is TRBJ2-1, the V gene TRBV5-6; 11 bases map to TRBD2. CDR3 protein: CASSWSGLAEHNEQFF. CDR3 DNA: TGTGCCAGCAGCTGGTCGGGACTAGCGGAACACAATGAGCAGTTCTTC.